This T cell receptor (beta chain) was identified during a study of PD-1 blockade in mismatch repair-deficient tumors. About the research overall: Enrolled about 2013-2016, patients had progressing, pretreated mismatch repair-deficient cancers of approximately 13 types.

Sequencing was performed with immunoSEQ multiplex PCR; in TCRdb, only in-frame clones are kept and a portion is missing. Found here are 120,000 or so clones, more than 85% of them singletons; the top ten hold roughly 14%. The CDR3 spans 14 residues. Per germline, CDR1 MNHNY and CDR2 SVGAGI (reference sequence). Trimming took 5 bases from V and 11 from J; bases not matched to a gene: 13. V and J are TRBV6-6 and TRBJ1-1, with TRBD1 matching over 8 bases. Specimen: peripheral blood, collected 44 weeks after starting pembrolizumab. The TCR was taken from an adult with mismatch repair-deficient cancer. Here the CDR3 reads CASSTRQGNTWAFF. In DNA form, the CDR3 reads TGTGCCAGCAGTACCCGACAGGGGAACACTTGGGCTTTCTTT.